Here is one T cell receptor (beta chain) with its context. Antigen: not known. This specimen comes from a study of OX40 agonist ivuxolimab in advanced cancers. Whole-study context: Ivuxolimab, an antibody that agonizes OX40 (CD134), was administered to the patients. Administration of intravenous ivuxolimab to patients occurred every 2 weeks at 0.01 to 10 mg/kg.

TCRdb keeps only in-frame clones here, not all; method: immunoSEQ multiplex PCR. This table has approximately 76,000 clones, about 82% appearing once. Study-level findings and limits: Patients with a partial response at 0.1-3.0 mg/kg had among the lowest clonal expansion.

CDR1 and CDR2 (germline): LNHNV, YYDKDF (reference sequence). V was trimmed by 0 bases and J by 1 base, leaving 7 bases between them. The CDR3 loop spans 15 amino acids. The sequence was collected from an adult with an advanced solid tumor such as melanoma, head and neck, liver or kidney cancer. The sequenced sample was CD4+ or CD8+ T cells sorted from blood, obtained in a trial of the OX40 agonist ivuxolimab. This sequence joins TRBV15 and TRBJ1-5; D not certain. DNA for the CDR3: TGTGCCACCAGCAGAGACGCGAGGAGCAATCAGCCCCAGCATTTT. It encodes CATSRDARSNQPQHF.